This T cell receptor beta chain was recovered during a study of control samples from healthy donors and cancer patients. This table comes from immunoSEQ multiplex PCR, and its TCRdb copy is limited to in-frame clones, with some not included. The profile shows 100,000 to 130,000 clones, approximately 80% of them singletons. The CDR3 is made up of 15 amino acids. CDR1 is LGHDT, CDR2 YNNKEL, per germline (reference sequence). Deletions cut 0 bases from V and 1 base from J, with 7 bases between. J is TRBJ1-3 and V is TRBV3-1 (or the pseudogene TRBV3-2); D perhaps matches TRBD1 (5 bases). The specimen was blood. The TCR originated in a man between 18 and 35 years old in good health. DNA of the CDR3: TGTGCCAGCAGCCAAGATACAGGTTCTGGAAACACCATATATTTT. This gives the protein CASSQDTGSGNTIYF.